This T cell receptor beta chain was recorded in a study of regulatory T cells in long-lasting Graves disease. Study-wide results and caveats: Accuracy was possibly reduced by small sample size. Segments TRBV28, TRBJ1-2 and TRBJ2-5 showed preferential usage in persistent disease. Newly diagnosed patients had higher TCR diversity than persistent Graves' patients did.

V was trimmed by 2 bases and J by 10 bases, leaving 11 bases between them. The CDR3 is 13 residues long. The V gene's germline CDR1 is SGHAT and CDR2 FQDESV (reference sequence). The time point denotes: persistent/refractory GD, antithyroid drugs over 5 years with positive TRAb. Generation of the TCR library employed RNA extracted from PBMCs. The collection involved drawing approximately 9 milliliters of peripheral blood into EDTA tubes. Building of the TCR beta libraries involved iRepertoire HTBI primers and Arm-PCR of CDR3 regions. TCRdb re-analysed the multiplex PCR reads in MiXCR, keeping a single row per CDR3 protein. The sample gives roughly 300,000 distinct CDR3 sequences, less than 20% of which show up once; about 29% is in the top ten. This clonotype was recorded many times. Its antigen is as yet unknown.

J is TRBJ2-2 and V is TRBV11-1; possibly TRBD2 for D (6 bases). This sequence originates from a female donor with Graves disease. The material sequenced was peripheral blood mononuclear cells (PBMCs), taken when the disease was refractory, from a patient treated with antithyroid drugs. CDR3 amino acids: CASSLTGVEELFF. The CDR3 coding sequence is TGTGCCAGCAGCTTAACGGGGGTGGAGGAGCTGTTTTTT. The full variable domain, rest sourced from reference TRBV11-1 and TRBJ2-2, is EAEVAQSPRYKITEKSQAVAFWCDPISGHATLYWYRQILGQGPELLVQFQDESVVDDSQLPKDRFSAERLKGVDSTLKIQPAELGDSAMYLCASSLTGVEELFFGEGSRLTVL.